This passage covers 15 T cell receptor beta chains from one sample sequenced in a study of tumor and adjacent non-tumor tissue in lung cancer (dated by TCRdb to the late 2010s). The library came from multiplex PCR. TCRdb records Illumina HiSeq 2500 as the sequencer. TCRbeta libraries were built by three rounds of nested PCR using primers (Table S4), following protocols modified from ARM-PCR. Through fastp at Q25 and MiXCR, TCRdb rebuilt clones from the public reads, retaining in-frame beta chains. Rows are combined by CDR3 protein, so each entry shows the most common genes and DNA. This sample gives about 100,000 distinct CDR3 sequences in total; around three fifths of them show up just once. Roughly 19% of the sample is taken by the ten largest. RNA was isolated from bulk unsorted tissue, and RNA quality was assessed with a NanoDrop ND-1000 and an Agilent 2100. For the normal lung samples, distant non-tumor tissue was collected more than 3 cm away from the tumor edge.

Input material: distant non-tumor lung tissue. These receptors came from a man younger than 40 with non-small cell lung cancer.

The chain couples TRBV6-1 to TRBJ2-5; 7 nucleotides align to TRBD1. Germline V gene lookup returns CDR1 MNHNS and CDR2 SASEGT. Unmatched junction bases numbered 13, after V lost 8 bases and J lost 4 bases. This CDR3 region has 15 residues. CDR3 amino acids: CASDISGGLRETQYF. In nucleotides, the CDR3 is TGTGCCAGCGATATTTCAGGGGGTTTAAGAGAGACCCAGTACTTC.

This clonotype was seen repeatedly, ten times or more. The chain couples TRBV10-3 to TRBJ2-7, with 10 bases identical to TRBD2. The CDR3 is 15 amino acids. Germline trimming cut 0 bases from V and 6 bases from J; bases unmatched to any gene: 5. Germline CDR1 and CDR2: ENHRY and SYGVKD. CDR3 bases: TGTGCCATCAGTGAGTCTAGCGGGGGGCCTGGCGAGCAGTACTTC. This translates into CAISESSGGPGEQYF.

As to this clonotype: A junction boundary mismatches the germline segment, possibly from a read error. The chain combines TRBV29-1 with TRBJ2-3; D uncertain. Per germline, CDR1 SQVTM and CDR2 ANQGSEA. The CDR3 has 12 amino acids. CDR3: CSVEWSVDTQYF. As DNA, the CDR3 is TGCAGCGTTGAATGGAGCGTCGATACGCAGTACTTT.

The CDR3 sequence is CTAFKGTLSYEQYF. CDR3 DNA: TGCACTGCGTTCAAGGGGACACTCAGCTACGAGCAGTACTTC. The chain employs TRBV20-1 and TRBJ2-7; D is possibly TRBD1 (6 bases). The CDR3 is 14 amino acids. Per the germline V gene, CDR1 is DFQATT and CDR2 is SNEGSKA (reference sequence).

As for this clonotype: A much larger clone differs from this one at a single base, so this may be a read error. The CDR3 sequence is CASSFLHTGGNSYTF. The CDR3 bases are TGTGCCAGCAGCTTTCTGCATACGGGGGGGAACAGCTACACCTTC. The chain uses TRBV5-4 and TRBJ1-2; D might be TRBD1 (5 bases). Germline V gene sequence: CDR1 SGHNT, CDR2 YYREEE (reference sequence). Trimming took 2 bases from V and 9 from J, leaving 20 bases between them. CDR3 length: 15 amino acids.

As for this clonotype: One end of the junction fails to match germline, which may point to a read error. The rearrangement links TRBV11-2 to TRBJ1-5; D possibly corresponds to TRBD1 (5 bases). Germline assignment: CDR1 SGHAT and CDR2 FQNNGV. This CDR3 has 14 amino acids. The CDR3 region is CASNSTGEGQPQPF. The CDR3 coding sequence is TGTGCCAGCAACTCCACAGGTGAAGGTCAGCCCCAGCCTTTT.

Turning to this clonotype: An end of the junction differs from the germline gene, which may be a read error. DNA of the CDR3: TGTGCCAGCAGCTTAGTTAGACCGGTATCCTACGATGAGCAGTTCTTT. Translation: CASSLVRPVSYDEQFF. The chain carries TRBV11-3 and TRBJ2-1; D unresolved. Per the germline V gene, CDR1 is SGHNT and CDR2 is YENEEA. This CDR3 spans 16 amino acids.

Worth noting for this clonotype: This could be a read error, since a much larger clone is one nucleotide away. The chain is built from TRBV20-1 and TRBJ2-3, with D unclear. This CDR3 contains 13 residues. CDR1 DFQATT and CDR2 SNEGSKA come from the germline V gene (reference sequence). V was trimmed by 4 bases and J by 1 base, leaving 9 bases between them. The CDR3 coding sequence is TGCAGTGCTAACCAGCCGGGCACAGATACGCAGTATTTT. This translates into CSANQPGTDTQYF.

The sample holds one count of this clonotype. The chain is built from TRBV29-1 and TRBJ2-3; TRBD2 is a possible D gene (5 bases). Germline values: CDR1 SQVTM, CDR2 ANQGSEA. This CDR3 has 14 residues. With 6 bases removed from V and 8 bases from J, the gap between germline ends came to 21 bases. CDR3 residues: CSVPRRVRPSTQYF. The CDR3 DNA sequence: TGCAGCGTGCCCCGGCGGGTCCGGCCAAGTACGCAGTATTTT.

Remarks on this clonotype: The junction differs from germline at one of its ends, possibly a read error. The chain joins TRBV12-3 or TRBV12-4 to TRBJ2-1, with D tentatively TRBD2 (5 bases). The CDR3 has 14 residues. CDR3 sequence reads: CASGLKGGYNEQFF. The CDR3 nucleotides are TGTGCCAGCGGACTCAAGGGCGGCTACAATGAACAGTTCTTC.

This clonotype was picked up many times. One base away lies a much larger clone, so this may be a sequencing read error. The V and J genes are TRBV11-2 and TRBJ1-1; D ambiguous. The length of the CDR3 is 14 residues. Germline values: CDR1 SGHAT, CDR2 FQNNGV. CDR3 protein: CAGSSFLGPTEAFF. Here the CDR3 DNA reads TGTGCCGGCAGCTCCTTCCTAGGGCCCACTGAAGCTTTCTTT.

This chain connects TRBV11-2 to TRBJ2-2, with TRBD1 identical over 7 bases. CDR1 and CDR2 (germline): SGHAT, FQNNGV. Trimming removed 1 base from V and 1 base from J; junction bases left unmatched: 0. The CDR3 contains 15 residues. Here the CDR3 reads CASSLGQGNTGELFF. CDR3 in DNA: TGTGCCAGCAGCTTAGGACAGGGGAACACCGGGGAGCTGTTTTTT.

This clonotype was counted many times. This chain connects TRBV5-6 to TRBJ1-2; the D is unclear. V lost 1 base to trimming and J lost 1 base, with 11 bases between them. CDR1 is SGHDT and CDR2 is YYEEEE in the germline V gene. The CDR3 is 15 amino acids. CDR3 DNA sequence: TGTGCCAGCAGCTTGCCGGCCGCGATTAACTATGGCTACACCTTC. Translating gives CASSLPAAINYGYTF. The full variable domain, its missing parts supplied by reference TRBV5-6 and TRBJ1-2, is DAGVTQSPTHLIKTRGQQVTLRCSPKSGHDTVSWYQQALGQGPQFIFQYYEEEERQRGNFPDRFSGHQFPNYSSELNVNALLLGDSALYLCASSLPAAINYGYTFGSGTRLTVV.

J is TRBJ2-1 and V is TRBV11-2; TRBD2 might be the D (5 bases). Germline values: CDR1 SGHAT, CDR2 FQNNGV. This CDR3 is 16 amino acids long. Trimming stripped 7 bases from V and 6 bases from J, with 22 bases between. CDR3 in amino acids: CASTLSAVLYCNEQFF. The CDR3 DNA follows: TGTGCCAGCACCCTATCAGCGGTCCTATACTGCAATGAGCAGTTCTTC. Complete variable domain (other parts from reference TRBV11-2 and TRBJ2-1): EAGVAQSPRYKIIEKRQSVAFWCNPISGHATLYWYQQILGQGPKLLIQFQNNGVVDDSQLPKDRFSAERLKGVDSTLKIQPAKLEDSAVYLCASTLSAVLYCNEQFFGPGTRLTVL.

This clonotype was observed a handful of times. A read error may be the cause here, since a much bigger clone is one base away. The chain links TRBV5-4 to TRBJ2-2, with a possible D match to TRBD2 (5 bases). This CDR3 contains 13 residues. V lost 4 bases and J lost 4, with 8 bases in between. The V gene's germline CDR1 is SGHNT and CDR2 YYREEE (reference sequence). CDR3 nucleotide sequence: TGTGCCAGCAGCACGGGGAGCACCGGGGAGCTGTTTTTT. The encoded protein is CASSTGSTGELFF.